The sequence of this T cell receptor beta chain was determined in a study of CD8 T cells in Susac syndrome. For the study at large: Each patient with Susac syndrome, at the time of blood draw, was therapy-naive, on corticosteroids, or on intravenous immunoglobulin alone.

Random hexamers were used to reverse transcribe roughly 0.45 to 1 ug of RNA. TCRdb ran MiXCR on the immunoSEQ multiplex PCR reads and lists one entry per CDR3 protein. This repertoire shows 80,000 or so distinct CDR3 sequences, 85% to 95% found once; its top ten account for roughly 0.56%. In blood CD8+ and CD4+ T cells, TCR beta underwent sequencing. TEMRA cells were FACS-enriched and CD8+ and CD4+ T cells negatively isolated. The CDR3 sequence is 15 residues long. CDR1 and CDR2 (germline): SGHTA, FQGNSA. V shed 4 bases, J shed 6 bases, and the junction held 9 bases outside the gene matches. The source material was CD4+ T cells from PBMCs. The J gene is TRBJ2-7, the V gene TRBV7-2; 10 bases are a match to TRBD2. This TCR was sampled from a human donor with Susac syndrome. CDR3 sequence (DNA): TGTGCCAGCAGCTCCCTAGCGGGAGCCAGGGGCGAGCAGTACTTC. Its translation is CASSSLAGARGEQYF.